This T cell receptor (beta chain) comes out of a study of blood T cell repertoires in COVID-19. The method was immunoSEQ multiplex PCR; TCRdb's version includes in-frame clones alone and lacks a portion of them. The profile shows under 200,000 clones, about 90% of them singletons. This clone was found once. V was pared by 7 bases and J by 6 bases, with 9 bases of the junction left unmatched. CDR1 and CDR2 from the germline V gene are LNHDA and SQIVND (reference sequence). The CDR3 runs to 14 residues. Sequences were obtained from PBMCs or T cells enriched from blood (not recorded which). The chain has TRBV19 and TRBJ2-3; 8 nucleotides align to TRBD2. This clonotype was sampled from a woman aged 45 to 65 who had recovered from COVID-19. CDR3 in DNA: TGTGCCAGTATGGCTAGCGGGCAAACGGATACGCAGTATTTT. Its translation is CASMASGQTDTQYF.